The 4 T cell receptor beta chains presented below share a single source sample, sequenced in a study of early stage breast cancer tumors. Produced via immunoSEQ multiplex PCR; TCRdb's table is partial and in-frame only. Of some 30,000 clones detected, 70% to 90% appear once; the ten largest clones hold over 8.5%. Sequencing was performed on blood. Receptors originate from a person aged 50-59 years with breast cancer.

This CDR3 is CASNQGGADTQYF. DNA of the CDR3: TGTGCCAGCAACCAAGGTGGGGCAGATACGCAGTATTTT. The rearrangement joins TRBV7-3 to TRBJ2-3; no firm D call. CDR3 length equals 13 residues. The V end was cut by 7 bases, the J end by 4 bases, with 12 bases between. In germline, CDR1 is SGHTA, CDR2 FQGTGA.

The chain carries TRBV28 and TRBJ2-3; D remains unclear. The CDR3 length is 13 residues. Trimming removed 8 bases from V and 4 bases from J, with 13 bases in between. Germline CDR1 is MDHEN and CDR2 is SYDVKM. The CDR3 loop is CASDPVGSDTQYF. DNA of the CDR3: TGTGCCAGCGACCCCGTGGGGTCAGATACGCAGTATTTT. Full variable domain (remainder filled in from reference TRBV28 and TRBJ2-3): DVKVTQSSRYLVKRTGEKVFLECVQDMDHENMFWYRQDPGLGLRLIYFSYDVKMKEKGDIPEGYSVSREKKERFSLILESASTNQTSMYLCASDPVGSDTQYFGPGTRLTVL.

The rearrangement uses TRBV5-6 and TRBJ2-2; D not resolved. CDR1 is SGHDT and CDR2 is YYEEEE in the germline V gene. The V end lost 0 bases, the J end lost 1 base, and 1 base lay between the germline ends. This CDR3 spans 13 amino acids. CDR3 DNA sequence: TGTGCCAGCAGCTTGGGGAACACCGGGGAGCTGTTTTTT. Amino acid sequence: CASSLGNTGELFF.

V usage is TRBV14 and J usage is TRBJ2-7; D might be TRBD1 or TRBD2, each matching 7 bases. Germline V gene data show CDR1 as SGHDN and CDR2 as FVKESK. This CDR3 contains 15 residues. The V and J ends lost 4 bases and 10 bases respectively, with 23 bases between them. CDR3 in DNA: TGTGCCAGCAGCCGGGAGGGGGCCTCTCTGACAATCCAGTACTTC. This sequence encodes CASSREGASLTIQYF.